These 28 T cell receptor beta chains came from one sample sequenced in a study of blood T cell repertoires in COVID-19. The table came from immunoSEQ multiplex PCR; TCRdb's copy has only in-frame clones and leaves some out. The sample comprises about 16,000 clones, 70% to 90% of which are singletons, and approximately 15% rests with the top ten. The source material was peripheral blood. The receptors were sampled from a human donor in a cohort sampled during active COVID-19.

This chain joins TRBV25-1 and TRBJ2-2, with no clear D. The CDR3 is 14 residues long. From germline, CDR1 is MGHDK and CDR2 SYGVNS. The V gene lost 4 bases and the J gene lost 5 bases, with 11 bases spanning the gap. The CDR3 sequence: CASSGPQATGELFF. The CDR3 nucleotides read TGTGCCAGCAGTGGTCCCCAGGCGACCGGGGAGCTGTTTTTT.

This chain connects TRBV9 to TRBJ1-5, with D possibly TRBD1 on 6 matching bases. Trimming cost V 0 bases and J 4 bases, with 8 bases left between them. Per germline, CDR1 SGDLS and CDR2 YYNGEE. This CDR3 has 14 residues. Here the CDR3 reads CASSVGGPNQPQHF. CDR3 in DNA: TGTGCCAGCAGCGTAGGGGGGCCAAATCAGCCCCAGCATTTT. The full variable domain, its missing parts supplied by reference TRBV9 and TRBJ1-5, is DSGVTQTPKHLITATGQRVTLRCSPRSGDLSVYWYQQSLDQGLQFLIQYYNGEERAKGNILERFSAQQFPDLHSELNLSSLELGDSALYFCASSVGGPNQPQHFGDGTRLSIL.

The CDR3 nucleotides read TGTGCCAGCAGTGAAAGACTGTTAGCGGGGGGAGGTACCGGGGAGCTGTTTTTT. Translated: CASSERLLAGGGTGELFF. This chain links TRBV6-1 with TRBJ2-2; TRBD2 agrees at 10 bases. CDR3 length: 18 amino acids. J was trimmed by 5 bases and V by 2 bases; bases with no gene match: 11. CDR1 is MNHNS, CDR2 SASEGT, per germline.

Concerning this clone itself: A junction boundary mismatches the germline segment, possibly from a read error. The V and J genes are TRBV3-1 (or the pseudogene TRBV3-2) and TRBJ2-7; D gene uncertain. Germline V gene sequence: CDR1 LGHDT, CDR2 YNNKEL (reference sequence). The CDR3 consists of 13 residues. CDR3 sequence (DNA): TGTGCCAGCAGCCAAGGTGAGTCTGGTCGTACTTCCTTC. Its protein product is CASSQGESGRTSF.

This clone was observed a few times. This CDR3 is CASSIYGLNSPLHF. As DNA, the CDR3 is TGTGCCAGTAGTATTTACGGGTTGAATTCACCCCTCCACTTT. The chain combines TRBV19 with TRBJ1-6; unclear D gene. Germline V gives CDR1 LNHDA, CDR2 SQIVND (reference sequence). Trimming cost V 3 bases and J 7 bases, with 10 bases left between them. CDR3 size: 14 residues.

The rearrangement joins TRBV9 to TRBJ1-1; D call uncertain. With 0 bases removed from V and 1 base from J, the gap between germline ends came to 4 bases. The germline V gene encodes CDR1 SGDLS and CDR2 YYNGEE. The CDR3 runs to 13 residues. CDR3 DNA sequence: TGTGCCAGCAGCGTAGGAGCGAACACTGAAGCTTTCTTT. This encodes CASSVGANTEAFF.

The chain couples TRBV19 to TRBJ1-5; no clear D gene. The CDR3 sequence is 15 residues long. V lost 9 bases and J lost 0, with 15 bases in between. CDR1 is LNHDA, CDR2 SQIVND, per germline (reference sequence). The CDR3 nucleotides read TGTGCCAGCCGCAGTTGGGGAGTTAGCAATCAGCCCCAGCATTTT. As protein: CASRSWGVSNQPQHF.

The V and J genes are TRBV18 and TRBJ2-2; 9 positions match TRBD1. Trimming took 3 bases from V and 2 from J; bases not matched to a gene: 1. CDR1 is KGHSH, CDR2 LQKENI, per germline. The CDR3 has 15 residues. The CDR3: CASSPGQGNTGELFF. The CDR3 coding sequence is TGTGCCAGCTCACCGGGACAGGGTAACACCGGGGAGCTGTTTTTT.

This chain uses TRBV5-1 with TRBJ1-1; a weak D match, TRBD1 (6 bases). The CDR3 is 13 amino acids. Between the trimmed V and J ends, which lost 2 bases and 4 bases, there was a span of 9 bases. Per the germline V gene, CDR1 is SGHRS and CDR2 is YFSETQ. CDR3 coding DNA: TGCGCCAGCAGCTTATACAGGGCCACTGAAGCTTTCTTT. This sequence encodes CASSLYRATEAFF.

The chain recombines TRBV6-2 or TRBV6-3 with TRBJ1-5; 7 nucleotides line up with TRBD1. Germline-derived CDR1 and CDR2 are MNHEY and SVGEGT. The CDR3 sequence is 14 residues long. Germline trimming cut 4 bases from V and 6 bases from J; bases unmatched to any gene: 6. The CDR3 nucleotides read TGTGCCAGCAGTTCCGGGACAGTGGGTCAGCCCCAGCATTTT. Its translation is CASSSGTVGQPQHF.

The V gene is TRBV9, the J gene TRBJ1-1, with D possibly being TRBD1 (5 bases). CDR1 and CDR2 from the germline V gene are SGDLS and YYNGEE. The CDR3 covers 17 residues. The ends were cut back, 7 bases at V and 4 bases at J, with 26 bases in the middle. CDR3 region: CASWGDGRPGPSTEAFF. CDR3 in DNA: TGTGCCAGCTGGGGGGACGGACGGCCGGGTCCGAGCACTGAAGCTTTCTTT. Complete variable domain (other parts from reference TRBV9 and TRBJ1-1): DSGVTQTPKHLITATGQRVTLRCSPRSGDLSVYWYQQSLDQGLQFLIQYYNGEERAKGNILERFSAQQFPDLHSELNLSSLELGDSALYFCASWGDGRPGPSTEAFFGQGTRLTVV.

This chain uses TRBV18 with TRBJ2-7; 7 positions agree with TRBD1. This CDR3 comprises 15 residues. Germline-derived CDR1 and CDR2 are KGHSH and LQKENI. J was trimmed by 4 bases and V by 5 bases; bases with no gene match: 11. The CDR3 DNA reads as TGTGCCAGCTCATCCCGACAGGGTTTCTCTTACGAGCAGTACTTC. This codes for CASSSRQGFSYEQYF.

The CDR3 bases are TGTGCCAGCAGCGGCGGGACAGCTGCTCCGAATTCACCCCTCCACTTT. Amino acids: CASSGGTAAPNSPLHF. The rearrangement uses TRBV5-4 and TRBJ1-6; 7 bases align to TRBD1. J was trimmed by 7 bases and V by 4 bases; bases with no gene match: 11. There are 16 residues in the CDR3. The germline V gene encodes CDR1 SGHNT and CDR2 YYREEE (reference sequence).

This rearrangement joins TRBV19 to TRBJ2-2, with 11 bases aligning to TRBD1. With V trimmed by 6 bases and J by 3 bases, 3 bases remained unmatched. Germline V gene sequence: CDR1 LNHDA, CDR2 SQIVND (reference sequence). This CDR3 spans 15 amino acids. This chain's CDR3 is CASRGQGADTGELFF. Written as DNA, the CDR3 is TGTGCCAGTAGAGGACAGGGGGCGGACACCGGGGAGCTGTTTTTT.

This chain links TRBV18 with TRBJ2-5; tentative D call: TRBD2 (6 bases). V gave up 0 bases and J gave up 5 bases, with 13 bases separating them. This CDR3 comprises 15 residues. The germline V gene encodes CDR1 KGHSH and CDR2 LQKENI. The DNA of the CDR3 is TGTGCCAGCTCACCACCCTCAAACGGGGGTGAGACCCAGTACTTC. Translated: CASSPPSNGGETQYF.

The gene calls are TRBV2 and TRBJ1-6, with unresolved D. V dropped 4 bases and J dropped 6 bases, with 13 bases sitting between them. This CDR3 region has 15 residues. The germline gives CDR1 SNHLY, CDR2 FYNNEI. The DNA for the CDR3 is TGTGCCAGCAGTGGGTCAGGTTGGCTTAATTCACCCCTCCACTTT. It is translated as CASSGSGWLNSPLHF.

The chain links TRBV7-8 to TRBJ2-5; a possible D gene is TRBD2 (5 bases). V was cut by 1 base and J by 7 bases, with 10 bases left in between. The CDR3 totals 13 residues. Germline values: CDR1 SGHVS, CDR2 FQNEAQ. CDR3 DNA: TGTGCCAGCAGCTTAGAGTTCGGAGGGACCCAGTACTTC. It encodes CASSLEFGGTQYF.

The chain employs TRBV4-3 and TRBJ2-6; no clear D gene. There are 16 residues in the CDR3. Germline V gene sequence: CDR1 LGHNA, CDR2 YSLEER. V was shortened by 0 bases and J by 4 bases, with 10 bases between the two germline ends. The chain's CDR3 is CASSQEPGSGANVLTF. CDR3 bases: TGCGCCAGCAGCCAAGAGCCCGGGTCCGGGGCCAACGTCCTGACTTTC.

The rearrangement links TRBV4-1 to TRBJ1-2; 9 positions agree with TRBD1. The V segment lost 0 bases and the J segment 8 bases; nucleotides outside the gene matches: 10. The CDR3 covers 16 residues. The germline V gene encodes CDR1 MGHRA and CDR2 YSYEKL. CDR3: CASSQDLVGTGRGYTF. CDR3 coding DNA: TGCGCCAGCAGCCAAGATTTGGTCGGGACAGGGCGCGGCTACACCTTC.

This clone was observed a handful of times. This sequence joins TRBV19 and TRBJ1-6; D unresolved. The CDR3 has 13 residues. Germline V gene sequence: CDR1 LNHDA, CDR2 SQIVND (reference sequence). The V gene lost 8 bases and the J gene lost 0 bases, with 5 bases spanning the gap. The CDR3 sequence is CASRSSYNSPLHF. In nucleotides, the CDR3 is TGTGCCAGTCGGAGCTCCTATAATTCACCCCTCCACTTT. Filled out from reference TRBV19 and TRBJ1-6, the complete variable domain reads DGGITQSPKYLFRKEGQNVTLSCEQNLNHDAMYWYRQDPGQGLRLIYYSQIVNDFQKGDIAEGYSVSREKKESFPLTVTSAQKNPTAFYLCASRSSYNSPLHFGNGTRLTVT.

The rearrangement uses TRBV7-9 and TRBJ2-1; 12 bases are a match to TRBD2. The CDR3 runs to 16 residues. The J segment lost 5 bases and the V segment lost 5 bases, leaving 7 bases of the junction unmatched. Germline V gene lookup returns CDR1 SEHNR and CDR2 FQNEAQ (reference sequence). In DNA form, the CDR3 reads TGTGCCAGCAGCCCAGCTAGCGGGGGGGCCGACAATGAGCAGTTCTTC. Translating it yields CASSPASGGADNEQFF. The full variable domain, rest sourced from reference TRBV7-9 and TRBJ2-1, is DTGVSQNPRHKITKRGQNVTFRCDPISEHNRLYWYRQTLGQGPEFLTYFQNEAQLEKSRLLSDRFSAERPKGSFSTLEIQRTEQGDSAMYLCASSPASGGADNEQFFGPGTRLTVL.

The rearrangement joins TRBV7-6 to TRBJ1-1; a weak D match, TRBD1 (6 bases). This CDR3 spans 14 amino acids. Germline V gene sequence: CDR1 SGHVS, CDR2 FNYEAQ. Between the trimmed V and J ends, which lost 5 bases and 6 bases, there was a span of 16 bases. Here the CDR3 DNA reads TGTGCCAGCAGCCCCTCGCAGGGGCCCTCTGAAGCTTTCTTT. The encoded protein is CASSPSQGPSEAFF.

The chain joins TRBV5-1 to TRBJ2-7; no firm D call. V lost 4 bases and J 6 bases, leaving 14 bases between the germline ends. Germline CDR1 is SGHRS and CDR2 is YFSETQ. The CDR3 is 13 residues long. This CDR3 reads CASSPDPRGEQYF. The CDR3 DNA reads TGCGCCAGCAGCCCAGACCCCAGAGGCGAGCAGTACTTC.

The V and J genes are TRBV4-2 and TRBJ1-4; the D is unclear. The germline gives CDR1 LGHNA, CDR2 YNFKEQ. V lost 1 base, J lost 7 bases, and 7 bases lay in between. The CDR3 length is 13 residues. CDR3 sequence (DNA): TGTGCCAGCAGCCAAGGTCCGAGTGAAAAACTGTTTTTT. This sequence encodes CASSQGPSEKLFF.

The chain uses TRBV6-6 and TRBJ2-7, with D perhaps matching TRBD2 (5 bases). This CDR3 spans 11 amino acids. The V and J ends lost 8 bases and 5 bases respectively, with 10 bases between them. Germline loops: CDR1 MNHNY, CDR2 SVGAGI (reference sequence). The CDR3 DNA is TGTGCCAGCTTGTCCGGGAACGAGCAGTACTTC. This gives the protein CASLSGNEQYF.

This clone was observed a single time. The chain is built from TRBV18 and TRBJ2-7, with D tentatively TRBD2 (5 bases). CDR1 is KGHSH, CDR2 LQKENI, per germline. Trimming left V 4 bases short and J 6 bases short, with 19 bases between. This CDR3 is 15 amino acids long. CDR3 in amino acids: CASSREQRALGEQYF. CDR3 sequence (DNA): TGTGCCAGCTCACGGGAGCAGAGGGCCCTGGGCGAGCAGTACTTC.

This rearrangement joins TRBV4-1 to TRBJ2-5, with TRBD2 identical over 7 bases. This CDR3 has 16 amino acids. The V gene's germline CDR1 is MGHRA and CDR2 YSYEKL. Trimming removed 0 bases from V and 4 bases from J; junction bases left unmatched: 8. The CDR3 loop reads CASSQDAGGTIETQYF. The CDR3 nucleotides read TGCGCCAGCAGCCAAGATGCCGGAGGGACTATAGAGACCCAGTACTTC.

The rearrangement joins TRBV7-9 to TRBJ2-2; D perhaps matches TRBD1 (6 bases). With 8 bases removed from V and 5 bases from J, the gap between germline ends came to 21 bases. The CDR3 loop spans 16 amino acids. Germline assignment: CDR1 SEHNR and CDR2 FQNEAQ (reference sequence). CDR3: CASSQYSAGETGELFF. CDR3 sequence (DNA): TGTGCCAGCTCCCAATATTCGGCAGGGGAAACCGGGGAGCTGTTTTTT.